The clone carrying this T cell receptor beta chain has ten or more counts. The antigen is undetermined. Treatment described: PENTA 11 planned treatment interruption arm or continuous ART arm. The entry originates in a study of HIV-infected children after antiretroviral therapy interruption. Study-level information: Children were on planned treatment interruption or continuous treatment. Interruption-arm sampling covered weeks 0, 12, interruption end (24 or 48), and about 3 years post-study.

Findings and caveats of the study: Shared-triplet CDR3 clusters increased after interruption in three patients.

Unique molecular identifiers were included in an RNA-based 3' RACE TCR library. TCRdb recomputed calls from the 3' RACE reads with MiXCR, one row per CDR3 protein. The table records some 7,000 distinct CDR3 sequences, about 16% of them present only once. CDR1 and CDR2 (germline): LNHDA, SQIVND (reference sequence). The CDR3 is made up of 13 amino acids. Deletions cut 4 bases from V and 10 bases from J, with 11 bases between. The receptor was isolated from a pool of human donors with HIV. The input for sequencing was CD45RO+ CD8+ T cells from PBMCs, pooled from several time points, taken from a donor given antiretroviral therapy, either interrupted or continuous. Subset here: memory CD8+ CD45RO+ CD45RA- T cells. V gene TRBV19 combines with J gene TRBJ1-6; D remains ambiguous. The CDR3 here is CASSNPSGSPLHF. CDR3 sequence (DNA): TGTGCCAGTAGTAACCCGAGCGGATCACCCCTCCACTTT.